This T cell receptor (beta chain) was captured in a study of Tregs in tolerant kidney transplant recipients. Study-wide findings and caveats: Some patients' samples used different primers over time, so nucleotide sequences weren't comparable. The small number of patients limits these findings pending further validation. Activated donor B cell expansion appeared to reveal the most relevant donor-specific TCRbeta repertoire.

Generated by immunoSEQ multiplex PCR, the TCRdb table keeps only in-frame clones and is missing some. Here the sample table reports around 13,000 clones. Recipients received nonmyeloablative bone marrow transplants from related graft donors, with transient mixed chimerism. Unstimulated Tregs (CD4+CD25+CD127-) and CD4+CD25- non-Tregs were sorted from PBMCs. With respect to this clone: Its antigen remains unknown. The read stops 3 residues short of the end of the CDR3; the missing end is completed from the germline J gene.

CDR1 and CDR2 from the germline V gene are SQVTM and ANQGSEA. CDR3 length equals 11 residues. V was clipped by 7 bases and J by 7 bases, with 13 bases between them. The rearrangement uses TRBV29-1 and TRBJ1-1; D may be TRBD1 (5 bases). Sequenced here: CD8+ T cells from blood (PBMCs), sampled 6 months after the transplant. This clonotype originated in a human patient who received a combined kidney and bone marrow transplant. Some T cells may arise from the graft donor. CDR3 in amino acids: CSADDQGEAFF. The CDR3 bases that were read are TGCAGCGCAGACGATCAGGGTGAA.